The rows below give T cell receptor beta chains drawn from one sample of a study of blood T cell repertoires in COVID-19. The method was immunoSEQ multiplex PCR; TCRdb's version includes in-frame clones alone and lacks a portion of them. This table holds some 260,000 clones, 65% to 80% found once. Sample: peripheral blood. The receptors derive from a woman aged 40 to 50 with active or convalescent COVID-19. The CDR3 runs from the conserved cysteine through the conserved F or W. D genes are given only for firm matches. Clone size, where shown, is once, few, many, or a class for clones that have expanded.

>TRBV28|NA|TRBJ2-3|NA
CASSLVRVGTDTQYF
TGTGCCAGCAGTTTGGTCAGGGTGGGGACAGATACGCAGTATTTT
>TRBV5-1|NA|TRBJ1-1|NA
CASSLRQINTEAFF
TGCGCCAGCAGCCTGAGACAGATCAACACTGAAGCTTTCTTT
>TRBV18|few|TRBJ2-2|NA
CASSPNARGSDTGELFF
TGTGCCAGCTCACCAAACGCTAGGGGATCGGACACCGGGGAGCTGTTTTTT
>TRBV7-6|NA|TRBJ2-1|NA
CASSPLSLRRGPYNEQFF
TGTGCCAGCAGCCCCCTATCGCTTAGGCGGGGGCCATACAATGAGCAGTTCTTC
>TRBV11-2|NA|TRBJ1-2|NA
CASSLAPQRTSYGYTF
TGTGCCAGCAGCTTAGCGCCCCAGAGGACAAGCTATGGCTACACCTTC
>TRBV5-1|NA|TRBJ1-4|TRBD1
CASSLEAGGNEKLFF
TGCGCCAGCAGCTTGGAGGCAGGGGGTAATGAAAAACTGTTTTTT
>TRBV3-1/TRBV3-2|NA|TRBJ1-4|NA
CASSRGGRGTNEKLFF
TGTGCCAGCAGCCGGGGGGGGCGAGGAACTAATGAAAAACTGTTTTTT
>TRBV7-9|NA|TRBJ2-2|TRBD1
CASPGGISTGELFF
TGTGCCAGCCCAGGGGGCATTTCCACCGGGGAGCTGTTTTTT
>TRBV10-3|NA|TRBJ2-6|TRBD1
CATGWGQGTGANVLTF
TGTGCCACGGGGTGGGGACAGGGAACTGGGGCCAACGTCCTGACTTTC
>TRBV19|NA|TRBJ1-2|NA
CASSIEDRYGYTF
TGTGCCAGTAGTATTGAAGATCGGTATGGCTACACCTTC